This paragraph reports one T cell receptor (beta chain). With 0 bases clipped from V and 9 bases from J, the junction kept 14 bases outside the gene matches. The germline V gene has CDR1 LGHNA and CDR2 YSLEER. This CDR3 contains 18 residues. The sample is drawn from a study of blood T cell repertoires in COVID-19. The overall study: The origin of the acute and convalescent COVID-19 samples was the United States, Italy and Spain.

Measured with immunoSEQ multiplex PCR; TCRdb has only the in-frame clones, and not every one. The sample holds 200,000 to 250,000 clones, 84% seen once. Sequencing was carried out using peripheral blood. The chain recombines TRBV4-3 with TRBJ2-3; TRBD2 matches at 11 bases. The TCR was taken from a woman of 80 years or more with active or convalescent COVID-19. As DNA, the CDR3 is TGCGCCAGCAGCCAAGAGACTCTAGCGGGAGGCTTGGCGGGAACGCAGTATTTT. The encoded protein is CASSQETLAGGLAGTQYF.